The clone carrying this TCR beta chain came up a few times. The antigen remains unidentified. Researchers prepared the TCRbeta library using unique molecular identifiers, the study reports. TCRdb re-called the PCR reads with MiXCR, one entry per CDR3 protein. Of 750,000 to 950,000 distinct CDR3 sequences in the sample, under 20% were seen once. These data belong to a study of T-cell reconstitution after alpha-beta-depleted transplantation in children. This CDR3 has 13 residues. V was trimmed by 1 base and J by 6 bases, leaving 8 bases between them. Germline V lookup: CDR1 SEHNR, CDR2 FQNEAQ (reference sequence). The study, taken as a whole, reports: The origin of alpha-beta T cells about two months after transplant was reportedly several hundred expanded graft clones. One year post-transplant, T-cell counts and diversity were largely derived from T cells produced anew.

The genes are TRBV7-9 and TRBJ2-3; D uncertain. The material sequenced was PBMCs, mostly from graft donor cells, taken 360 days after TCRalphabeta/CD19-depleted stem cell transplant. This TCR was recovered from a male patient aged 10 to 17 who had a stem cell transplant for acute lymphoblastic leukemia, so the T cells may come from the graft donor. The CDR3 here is CASSLDWRDTQYF. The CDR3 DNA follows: TGTGCCAGCAGCTTAGATTGGCGCGATACGCAGTATTTT.